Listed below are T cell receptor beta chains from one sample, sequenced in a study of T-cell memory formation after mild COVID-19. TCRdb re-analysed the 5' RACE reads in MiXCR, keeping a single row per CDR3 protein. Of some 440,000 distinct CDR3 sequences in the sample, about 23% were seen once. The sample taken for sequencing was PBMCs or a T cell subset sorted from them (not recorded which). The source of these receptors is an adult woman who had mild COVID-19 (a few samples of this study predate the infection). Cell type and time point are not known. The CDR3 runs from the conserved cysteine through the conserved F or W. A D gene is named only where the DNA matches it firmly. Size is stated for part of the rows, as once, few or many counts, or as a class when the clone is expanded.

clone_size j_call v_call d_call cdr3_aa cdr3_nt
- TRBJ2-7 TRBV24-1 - CATSDLDWGGEQYF TGTGCCACCAGTGATTTGGATTGGGGAGGCGAGCAGTACTTC
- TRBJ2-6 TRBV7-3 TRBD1 CASSRQGDGANVLTF TGTGCCAGCAGTCGACAGGGGGACGGGGCCAACGTCCTGACTTTC
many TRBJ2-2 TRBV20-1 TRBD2 CSASAPGLAGNTGELFF TGCAGTGCTAGTGCCCCGGGACTAGCGGGTAACACCGGGGAGCTGTTTTTT
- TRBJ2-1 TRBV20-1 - CSASGAGLRNNEQFF TGCAGTGCCTCGGGGGCCGGACTCCGAAACAATGAGCAGTTCTTC
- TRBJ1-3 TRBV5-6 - CASSLVMGGRNTIYF TGTGCCAGCAGCTTGGTGATGGGGGGCCGAAACACCATATATTTT
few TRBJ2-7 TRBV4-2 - CASSQAESYEQYF TGTGCCAGCAGCCAAGCCGAAAGCTACGAGCAGTACTTC
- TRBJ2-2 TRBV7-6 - CASSRGVNTGELFF TGTGCCAGCAGCCGGGGAGTTAACACCGGGGAGCTGTTTTTT
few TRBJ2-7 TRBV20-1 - CSARGLHSYEQYF TGCAGTGCTAGGGGACTTCACTCCTACGAGCAGTACTTC
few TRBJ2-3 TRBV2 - CASSDRAETDTQYF TGTGCCAGCAGTGATCGGGCAGAAACAGATACGCAGTATTTT
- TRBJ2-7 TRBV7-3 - CASSFQGGAGEQYF TGTGCCAGCAGTTTTCAGGGGGGGGCTGGCGAGCAGTACTTC
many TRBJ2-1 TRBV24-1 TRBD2 CASAGGPSYNEQFF TGTGCCTCGGCGGGAGGGCCGTCCTACAATGAGCAGTTCTTC
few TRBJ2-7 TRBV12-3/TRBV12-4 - CASSLTGLPAYEQYF TGTGCCAGCAGTTTAACAGGACTACCCGCCTACGAGCAGTACTTC
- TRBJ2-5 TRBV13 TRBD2 CASSQAGTPQYF TGTGCCAGCAGCCAAGCGGGGACTCCCCAGTACTTC
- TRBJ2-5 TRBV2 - CASRQGRWTQYF TGTGCCAGCAGGCAGGGCCGTTGGACCCAGTACTTC
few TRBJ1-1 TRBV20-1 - CSPTPTEAFF TGCAGTCCTACCCCCACTGAAGCTTTCTTT
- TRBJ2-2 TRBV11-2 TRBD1 CASSLGQGKNTGELFF TGTGCCAGCAGCCTAGGACAGGGCAAAAACACCGGGGAGCTGTTTTTT
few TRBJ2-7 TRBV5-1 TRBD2 CASSLEYETSGRMSSYEQYF TGCGCCAGCAGCTTGGAATACGAGACTAGCGGGAGGATGAGCTCCTACGAGCAGTACTTC
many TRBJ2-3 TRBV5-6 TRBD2 CASSLAGGGTTDTQYF TGTGCCAGCAGCTTGGCCGGGGGGGGAACCACAGATACGCAGTATTTT
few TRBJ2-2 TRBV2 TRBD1 CASSKTGGSDTGELFF TGTGCCAGCAGCAAGACAGGGGGGTCCGACACCGGGGAGCTGTTTTTT
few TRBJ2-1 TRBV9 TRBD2 CASSVTSGRNEQFF TGTGCCAGCAGCGTGACTAGCGGGAGAAATGAGCAGTTCTTC
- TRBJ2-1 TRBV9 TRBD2 CASSPTSGRGGSYNEQFF TGTGCCAGCAGCCCGACTAGCGGGAGAGGGGGATCCTACAATGAGCAGTTCTTC
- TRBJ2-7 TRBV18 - CASSPPVMTYEQYF TGTGCCAGCTCACCACCGGTTATGACCTACGAGCAGTACTTC
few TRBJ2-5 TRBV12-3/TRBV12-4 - CASSLYDGEWAQYF TGTGCCAGCAGTTTGTACGATGGGGAGTGGGCCCAGTACTTC
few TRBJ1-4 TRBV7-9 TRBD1 CASSAHRQGWGTNEKLFF TGTGCCAGCAGCGCGCACCGACAGGGTTGGGGAACTAATGAAAAACTGTTTTTT
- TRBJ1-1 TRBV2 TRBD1 CASKGDRGPAFF TGTGCCAGCAAGGGAGACAGGGGGCCAGCTTTCTTT
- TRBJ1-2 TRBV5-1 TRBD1 CASSLEGANGYTF TGCGCCAGCAGCTTGGAGGGGGCGAATGGCTACACCTTC
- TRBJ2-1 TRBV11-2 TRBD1 CASSLSPGGPYNEQFF TGTGCCAGCAGCCTTTCTCCAGGGGGACCATACAATGAGCAGTTCTTC
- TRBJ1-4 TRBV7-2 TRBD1 CASSLALGQGNEKLFF TGTGCCAGCAGCTTAGCGCTGGGACAGGGCAATGAAAAACTGTTTTTT
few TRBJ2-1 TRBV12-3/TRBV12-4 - CASRQYNEQFF TGTGCCAGCAGACAATACAATGAGCAGTTCTTC
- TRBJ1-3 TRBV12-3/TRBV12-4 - CASSLWRSSGNTIYF TGTGCCAGCAGTTTATGGCGATCCTCTGGAAACACCATATATTTT
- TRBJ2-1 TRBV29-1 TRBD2 CSVGRLAGVRFF TGCAGCGTTGGCCGACTAGCGGGAGTACGGTTCTTC
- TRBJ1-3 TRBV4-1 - CASSQSSGRDSGNTIYF TGCGCCAGCAGCCAAAGTTCAGGACGGGACTCTGGAAACACCATATATTTT
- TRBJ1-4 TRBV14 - CASSQEQRGKLFF TGTGCCAGCAGCCAAGAACAGAGGGGAAAACTGTTTTTT
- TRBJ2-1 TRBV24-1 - CATSVPPGDNEQFF TGTGCCACCAGTGTCCCGCCAGGAGACAATGAGCAGTTCTTC
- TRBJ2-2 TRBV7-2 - CASSLTPGIGGELFF TGTGCCAGCAGCTTAACCCCAGGGATCGGCGGGGAGCTGTTTTTT
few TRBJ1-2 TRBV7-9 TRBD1 CASSQMTGGSYGYTF TGTGCCAGCAGCCAAATGACAGGGGGAAGTTATGGCTACACCTTC
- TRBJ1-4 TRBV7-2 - CASSLGPGEKLFF TGTGCCAGCAGCTTAGGTCCGGGAGAAAAACTGTTTTTT
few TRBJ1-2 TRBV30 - CAWSPSGGYGYTF TGTGCCTGGAGTCCATCCGGGGGTTATGGCTACACCTTC
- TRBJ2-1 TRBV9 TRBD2 CASSGSGGGSYNEQFF TGTGCCAGCAGCGGTAGCGGGGGAGGCTCCTACAATGAGCAGTTCTTC
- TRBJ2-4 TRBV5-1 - CASSPGTRGAGDIQYF TGCGCCAGCAGCCCCGGGACTCGAGGTGCCGGGGACATTCAGTACTTC
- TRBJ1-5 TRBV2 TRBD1 CASRTGGAGNQPQHF TGTGCCAGCAGAACAGGGGGCGCAGGGAATCAGCCCCAGCATTTT
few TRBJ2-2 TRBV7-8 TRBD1 CASSFTRGTGAQSERELFF TGTGCCAGCAGCTTTACAAGGGGGACAGGGGCGCAATCCGAGAGGGAGCTGTTTTTT
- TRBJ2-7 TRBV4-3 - CASSQDLYGAYEQYF TGCGCCAGCAGCCAAGATCTCTACGGGGCGTACGAGCAGTACTTC
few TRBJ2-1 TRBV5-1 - CASQRDNSYNEQFF TGCGCCAGCCAGCGGGACAACTCCTACAATGAGCAGTTCTTC
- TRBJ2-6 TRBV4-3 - CASSQEASGISGANVLTF TGCGCCAGCAGCCAAGAGGCGAGCGGCATTTCTGGGGCCAACGTCCTGACTTTC
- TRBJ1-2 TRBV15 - CATSRDVGSYGYTF TGTGCCACCAGCAGAGATGTGGGTTCCTATGGCTACACCTTC
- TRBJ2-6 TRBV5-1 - CASSLAGQSPSGANVLTF TGCGCCAGCAGCTTGGCAGGACAGAGTCCCTCTGGGGCCAACGTCCTGACTTTC
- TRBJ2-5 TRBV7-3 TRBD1 CASSLMKGTGETQYF TGTGCCAGCAGCTTAATGAAGGGGACAGGGGAGACCCAGTACTTC
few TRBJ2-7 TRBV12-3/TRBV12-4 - CASSLGGFYEQYF TGTGCCAGCAGTTTAGGGGGGTTCTACGAGCAGTACTTC
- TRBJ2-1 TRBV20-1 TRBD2 CSAPLAGGPRSYNEQFF TGCAGTGCACCGTTAGCGGGAGGGCCTCGGTCCTACAATGAGCAGTTCTTC
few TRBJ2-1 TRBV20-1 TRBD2 CRAIGLAGGKSSYNEQFF TGCAGGGCTATAGGGCTAGCGGGGGGAAAATCCTCCTACAATGAGCAGTTCTTC
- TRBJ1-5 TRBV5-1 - CASSLILDGAQERGNQPQHF TGCGCCAGCAGCTTGATCTTGGACGGGGCCCAGGAGAGAGGCAATCAGCCCCAGCATTTT
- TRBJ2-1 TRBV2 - CASRLETFNEQFF TGTGCCAGCAGGTTAGAGACATTTAATGAGCAGTTCTTC
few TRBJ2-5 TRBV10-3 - CAISVSGYQETQYF TGTGCCATCAGTGTTTCAGGATACCAAGAGACCCAGTACTTC
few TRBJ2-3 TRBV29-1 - CSFLTSSSTDTQYF TGCAGCTTTCTGACTTCGTCTAGCACAGATACGCAGTATTTT
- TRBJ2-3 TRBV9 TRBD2 CASSPMASGARGDTQYF TGTGCCAGCAGCCCGATGGCTAGCGGGGCCCGGGGAGATACGCAGTATTTT
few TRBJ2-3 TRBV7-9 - CASSPRPNTQYF TGTGCCAGCAGTCCCCGACCTAATACGCAGTATTTT
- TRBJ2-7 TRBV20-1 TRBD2 CSARVGGLAGSSYEQYF TGCAGTGCTAGAGTCGGGGGACTAGCGGGGAGCTCCTACGAGCAGTACTTC
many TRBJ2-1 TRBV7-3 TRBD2 CASSLTSGRSSYNEQFF TGTGCCAGCAGCTTAACTAGCGGGAGGTCCTCCTACAATGAGCAGTTCTTC
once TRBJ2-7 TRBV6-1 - CATEGGGWYEQYF TGTGCCACGGAAGGGGGGGGCTGGTACGAGCAGTACTTC